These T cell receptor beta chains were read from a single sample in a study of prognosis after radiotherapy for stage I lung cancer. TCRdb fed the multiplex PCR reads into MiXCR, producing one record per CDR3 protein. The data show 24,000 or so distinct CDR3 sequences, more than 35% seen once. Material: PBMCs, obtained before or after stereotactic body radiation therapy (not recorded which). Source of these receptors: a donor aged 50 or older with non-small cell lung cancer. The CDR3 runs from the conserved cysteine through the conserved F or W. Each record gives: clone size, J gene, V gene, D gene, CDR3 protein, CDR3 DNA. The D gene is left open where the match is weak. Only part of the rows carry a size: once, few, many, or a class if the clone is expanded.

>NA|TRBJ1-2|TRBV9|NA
CASSPQGGASYGYTF
TGCGCCAGCAGCCCCCAGGGTGGGGCAAGCTATGGCTACACCTTC
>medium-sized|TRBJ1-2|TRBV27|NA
CASSPQYPDIGYTF
TGTGCCAGCAGTCCCCAGTATCCGGATATTGGCTACACCTTC
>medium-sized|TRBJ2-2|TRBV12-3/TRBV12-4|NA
CAQRTNTGELFF
TGTGCGCAAAGGACGAACACCGGGGAGCTGTTTTTT
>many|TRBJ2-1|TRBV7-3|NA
CASSLVSSNEQFF
TGTGCCAGCAGCTTAGTCTCTAGCAATGAGCAGTTCTTC
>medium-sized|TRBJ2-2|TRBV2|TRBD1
CASSLQGFDTGELFF
TGTGCCAGCAGTTTACAGGGGTTTGACACCGGGGAGCTGTTTTTT
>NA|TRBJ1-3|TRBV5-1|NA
CASRITSGNTIYF
TGCGCCAGCAGAATCACCTCTGGAAACACCATATATTTT
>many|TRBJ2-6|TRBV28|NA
CASSWARSSGANVLTF
TGTGCCAGCAGTTGGGCCAGATCCTCTGGGGCCAACGTCCTGACTTTC
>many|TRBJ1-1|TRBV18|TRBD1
CASSPPNRGDTEAFF
TGTGCCAGCTCACCACCAAACAGGGGGGACACTGAAGCTTTCTTT
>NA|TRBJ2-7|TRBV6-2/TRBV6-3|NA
CAGTPSGHEQYF
TGTGCCGGCACCCCTTCCGGGCACGAGCAGTACTTC
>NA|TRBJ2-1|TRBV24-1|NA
CATSDQPGSARGNEQFF
TGTGCCACCAGTGATCAACCTGGAAGCGCCCGGGGGAATGAGCAGTTCTTC
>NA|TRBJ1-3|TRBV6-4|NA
CASGHSGNTIYF
TGTGCCAGCGGACACTCTGGAAACACCATATATTTT
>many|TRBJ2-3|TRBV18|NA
CASSRGSVTDTQYF
TGTGCCAGCTCACGGGGGTCTGTCACAGATACGCAGTATTTT
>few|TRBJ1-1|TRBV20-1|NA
CSAPLYRAIEAFF
TGCAGTGCCCCTCTTTACCGGGCCATCGAAGCTTTCTTT
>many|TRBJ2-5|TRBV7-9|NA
CASSLWGATYQETQYF
TGTGCCAGCAGCTTGTGGGGCGCCACGTACCAAGAGACCCAGTACTTC
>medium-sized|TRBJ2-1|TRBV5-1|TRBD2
CASSLGLAYEQFF
TGCGCCAGCAGCTTGGGACTAGCATATGAGCAGTTCTTC
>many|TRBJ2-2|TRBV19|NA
CASSHDRRETGELFF
TGTGCCAGTAGTCACGACAGGCGAGAAACCGGGGAGCTGTTTTTT
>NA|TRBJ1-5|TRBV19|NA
CASSPGTQVLLAQHF
TGTGCCAGTAGTCCCGGGACCCAGGTGTTGTTGGCCCAGCATTTT
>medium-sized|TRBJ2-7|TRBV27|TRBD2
CASLATTTSGAYEQYF
TGTGCCAGCCTAGCGACAACGACTAGCGGGGCCTACGAGCAGTACTTC
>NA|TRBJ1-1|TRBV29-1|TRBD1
CSVESPTGLVAFF
TGCAGCGTTGAGAGCCCGACAGGGTTAGTAGCTTTCTTT
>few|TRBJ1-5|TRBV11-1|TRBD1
CASSLQGAWQPQHF
TGTGCCAGCAGCCTACAGGGGGCTTGGCAGCCCCAGCATTTT
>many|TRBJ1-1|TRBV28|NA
CASSLRTGPGNYLYAEAFF
TGTGCCAGCAGTCTACGAACGGGTCCGGGAAATTATTTGTACGCTGAAGCTTTCTTT
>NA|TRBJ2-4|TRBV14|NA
CASSQEYGINIQYF
TGTGCCAGCAGCCAAGAATACGGAATAAACATTCAGTACTTC
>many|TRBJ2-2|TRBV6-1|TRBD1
CASSEEGASTGELFF
TGTGCCAGCAGTGAAGAGGGGGCTTCGACCGGGGAGCTGTTTTTT
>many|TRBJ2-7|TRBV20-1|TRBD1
CSARGSRDRVLPSYEQYF
TGCAGTGCTAGGGGGTCCCGGGACAGGGTGCTTCCATCCTACGAGCAGTACTTC
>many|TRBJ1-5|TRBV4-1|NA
CAGSQGWGSNQPQHF
TGCGCCGGCAGCCAAGGTTGGGGGAGCAATCAGCCCCAGCATTTT
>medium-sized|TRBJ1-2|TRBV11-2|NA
CASSLDRAYGYTF
TGTGCCAGCAGCTTAGACAGGGCATATGGCTACACCTTC
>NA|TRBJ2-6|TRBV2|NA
CASTETAAGSGANVLTF
TGTGCCAGCACCGAAACGGCGGCGGGCTCTGGGGCCAACGTCCTGACTTTC
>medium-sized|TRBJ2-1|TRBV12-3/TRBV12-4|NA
CASTLDGHNEQFF
TGTGCCAGCACCTTGGACGGACACAATGAGCAGTTCTTC
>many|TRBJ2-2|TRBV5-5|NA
CASILGSLSTGELFF
TGTGCCAGCATTCTCGGGTCACTGAGCACCGGGGAGCTGTTTTTT
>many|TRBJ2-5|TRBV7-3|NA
CASSVGTRGTQYF
TGTGCCAGCAGCGTGGGGACACGGGGGACCCAGTACTTC
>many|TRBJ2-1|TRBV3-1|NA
CASSQAYEQFF
TGTGCCAGCAGCCAAGCGTATGAGCAGTTCTTC
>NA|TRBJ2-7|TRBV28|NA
CASSSPFAAREQYF
TGTGCCAGCAGTTCCCCATTTGCGGCGAGGGAGCAGTACTTC
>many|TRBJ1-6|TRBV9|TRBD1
CASSPTGVGNNSPLHF
TGTGCCAGCAGCCCGACAGGGGTAGGGAATAATTCACCCCTCCACTTT
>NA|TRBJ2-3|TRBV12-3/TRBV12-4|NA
CASTTSTDTQYF
TGTGCCAGCACGACAAGCACAGATACGCAGTATTTT
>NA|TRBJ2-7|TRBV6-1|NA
CATNRYRSYEQYF
TGTGCCACCAACAGGTATAGGTCCTACGAGCAGTACTTC
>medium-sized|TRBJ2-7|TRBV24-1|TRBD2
CATADSGRVSYEQYF
TGTGCCACCGCCGATAGCGGGAGGGTTTCCTACGAGCAGTACTTC
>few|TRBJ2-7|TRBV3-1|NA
CASSQDPGETYDQYF
TGCGCCAGCAGCCAGGACCCGGGAGAGACCTACGATCAGTACTTC
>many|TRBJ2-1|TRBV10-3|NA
CAISESVGIGSEQFF
TGTGCCATCAGTGAGAGTGTCGGGATAGGGAGTGAGCAGTTCTTC
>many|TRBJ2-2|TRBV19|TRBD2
CASSPRGGPPTGELFF
TGTGCCAGTAGTCCCCGGGGAGGGCCTCCCACCGGGGAGCTGTTTTTT
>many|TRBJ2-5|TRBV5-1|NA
CASSTGTGEETQYF
TGCGCCAGCAGCACCGGGACTGGAGAAGAGACCCAGTACTTC
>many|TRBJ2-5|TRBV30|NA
CAWSSFQTQYF
TGTGCCTGGAGTTCCTTCCAGACCCAGTACTTC
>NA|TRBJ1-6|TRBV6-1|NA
CASSVAKTGSSYNSPLHF
TGTGCCAGCAGTGTTGCCAAGACAGGCAGCTCCTATAATTCACCCCTCCACTTT
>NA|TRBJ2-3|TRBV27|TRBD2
CAGSSPGLVRKRYTQYF
TGTGCCGGCAGCTCGCCCGGACTAGTACGTAAGAGGTATACGCAGTATTTT